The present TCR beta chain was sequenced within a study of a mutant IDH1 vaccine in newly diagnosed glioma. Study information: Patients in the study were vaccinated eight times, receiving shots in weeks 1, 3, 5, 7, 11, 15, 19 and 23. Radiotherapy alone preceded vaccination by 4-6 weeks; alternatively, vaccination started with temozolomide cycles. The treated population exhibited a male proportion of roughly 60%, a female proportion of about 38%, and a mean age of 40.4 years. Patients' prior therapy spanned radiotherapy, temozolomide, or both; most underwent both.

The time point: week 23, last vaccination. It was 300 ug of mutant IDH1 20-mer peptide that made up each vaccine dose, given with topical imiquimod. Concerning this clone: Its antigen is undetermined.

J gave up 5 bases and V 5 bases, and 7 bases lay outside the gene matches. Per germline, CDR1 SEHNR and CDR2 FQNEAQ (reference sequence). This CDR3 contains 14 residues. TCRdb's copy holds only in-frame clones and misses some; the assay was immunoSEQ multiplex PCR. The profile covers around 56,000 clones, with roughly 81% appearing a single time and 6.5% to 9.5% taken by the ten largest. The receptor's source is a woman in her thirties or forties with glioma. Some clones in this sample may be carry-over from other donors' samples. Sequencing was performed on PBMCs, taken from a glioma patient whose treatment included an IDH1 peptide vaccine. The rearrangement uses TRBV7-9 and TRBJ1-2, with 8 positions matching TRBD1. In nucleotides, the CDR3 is TGTGCCAGCAGCGTAGACAGGGGAATTTATGGCTACACCTTC. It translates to CASSVDRGIYGYTF.